The clone carrying this TCR beta chain was observed many times. Its specificity is unknown. Looked up from germline, CDR1 is SGHTA and CDR2 is FQGNSA. CDR3 size: 13 residues. The V gene end was trimmed by 5 bases and the J gene end by 5 bases; junction bases not matched to a gene: 5. These data belong to a study of T cell repertoires in cytomegalovirus infection. Study-level background: In public TCR beta signatures, there were indications of both CMV infection and matching HLA type. Study outcomes and limitations: The ex vivo response showed dominance by HLA-C-restricted CMV-specific TCR beta clonotypes. Cumulative frequency (of public TCR beta family members) identified carriers of CMV plus the relevant HLA.

From the reads, TCRdb called clonotypes with MiXCR, one entry per CDR3 protein. Here the sample spans 150,000 to 200,000 distinct CDR3 sequences, around 14% being singletons. The chain employs TRBV7-2 and TRBJ2-7; the match to TRBD1 covers 8 bases. The sequenced material came from PBMCs. The sequence came from a human donor in good health (CMV status not recorded). Some clones in this sample may be carry-over from other donors' samples. This CDR3 is CASSPDRGHEQYF. The CDR3 DNA sequence: TGTGCCAGCAGCCCCGACAGGGGCCACGAGCAGTACTTC.